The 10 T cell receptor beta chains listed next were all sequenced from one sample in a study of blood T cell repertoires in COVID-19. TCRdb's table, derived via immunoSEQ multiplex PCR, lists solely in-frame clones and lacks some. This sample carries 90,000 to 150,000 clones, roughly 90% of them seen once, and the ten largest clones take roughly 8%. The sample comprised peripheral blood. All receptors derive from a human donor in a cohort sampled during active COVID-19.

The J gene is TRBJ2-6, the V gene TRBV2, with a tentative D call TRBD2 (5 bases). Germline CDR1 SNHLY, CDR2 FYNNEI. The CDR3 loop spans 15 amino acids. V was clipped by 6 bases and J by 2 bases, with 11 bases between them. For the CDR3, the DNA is TGTGCCAGCAGCTTACTAGAGGCTGGGGCCAACGTCCTGACTTTC. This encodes CASSLLEAGANVLTF.

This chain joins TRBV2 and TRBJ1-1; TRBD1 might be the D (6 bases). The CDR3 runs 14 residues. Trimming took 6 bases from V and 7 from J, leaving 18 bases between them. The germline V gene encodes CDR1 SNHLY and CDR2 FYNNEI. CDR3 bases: TGTGCCAGCAGCGAAAGAGGGGGGGTTAGTGAAGCTTTCTTT. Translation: CASSERGGVSEAFF. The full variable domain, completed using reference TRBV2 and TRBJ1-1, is EPEVTQTPSHQVTQMGQEVILRCVPISNHLYFYWYRQILGQKVEFLVSFYNNEISEKSEIFDDQFSVERPDGSNFTLKIRSTKLEDSAMYFCASSERGGVSEAFFGQGTRLTVV.

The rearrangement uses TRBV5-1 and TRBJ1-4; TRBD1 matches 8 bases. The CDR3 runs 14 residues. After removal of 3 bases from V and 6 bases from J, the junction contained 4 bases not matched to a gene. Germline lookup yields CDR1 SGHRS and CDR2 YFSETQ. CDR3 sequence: CASSSQGGYEKLFF. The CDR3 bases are TGCGCCAGCAGCTCACAGGGGGGGTATGAAAAACTGTTTTTT.

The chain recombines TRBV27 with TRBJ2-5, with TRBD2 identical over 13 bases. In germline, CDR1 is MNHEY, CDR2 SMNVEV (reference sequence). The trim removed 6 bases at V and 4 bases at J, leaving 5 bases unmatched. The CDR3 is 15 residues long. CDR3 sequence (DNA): TGTGCCAGCAGATTAGGACTAGCGGGAGTAGAGACCCAGTACTTC. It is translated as CASRLGLAGVETQYF.

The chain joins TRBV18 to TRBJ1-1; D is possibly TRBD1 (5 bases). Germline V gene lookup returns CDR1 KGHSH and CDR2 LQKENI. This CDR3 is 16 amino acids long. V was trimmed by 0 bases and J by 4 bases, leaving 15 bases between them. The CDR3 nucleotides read TGTGCCAGCTCACCACCGCCCCCGGGGGAGAGCACTGAAGCTTTCTTT. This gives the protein CASSPPPPGESTEAFF.

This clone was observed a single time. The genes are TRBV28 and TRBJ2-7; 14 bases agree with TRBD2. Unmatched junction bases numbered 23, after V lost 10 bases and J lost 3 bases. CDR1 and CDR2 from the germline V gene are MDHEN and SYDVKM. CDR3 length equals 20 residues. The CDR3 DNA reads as TGTGCCAACAGCCCTGGGACTAGCGGGAGTACCCCCGGGTTGGGCTACGAGCAGTACTTC. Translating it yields CANSPGTSGSTPGLGYEQYF.

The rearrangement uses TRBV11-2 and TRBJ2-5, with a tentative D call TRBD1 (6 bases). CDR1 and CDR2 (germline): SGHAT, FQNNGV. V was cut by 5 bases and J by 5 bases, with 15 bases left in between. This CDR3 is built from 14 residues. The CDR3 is CASSPGQLVETQYF. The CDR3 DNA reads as TGTGCCAGCAGCCCAGGACAGTTAGTGGAGACCCAGTACTTC.

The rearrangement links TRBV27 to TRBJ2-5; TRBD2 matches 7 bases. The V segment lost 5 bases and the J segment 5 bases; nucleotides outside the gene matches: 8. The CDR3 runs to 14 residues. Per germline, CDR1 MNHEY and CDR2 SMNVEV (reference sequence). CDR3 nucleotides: TGTGCCAGCAGTCGGGACCCCGGGGGGGAGACCCAGTACTTC. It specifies CASSRDPGGETQYF.

The CDR3 bases are TGTGCCAGCATCGAGGGCGGTTTGAAGACCCAGTACTTC. Amino acids: CASIEGGLKTQYF. The chain recombines TRBV2 with TRBJ2-5, with D possibly matching TRBD2 (5 bases). CDR1 is SNHLY and CDR2 is FYNNEI in the germline V gene. The germline V and J ends were trimmed by 7 bases and 6 bases, with 15 bases remaining between them. This CDR3 has 13 residues.

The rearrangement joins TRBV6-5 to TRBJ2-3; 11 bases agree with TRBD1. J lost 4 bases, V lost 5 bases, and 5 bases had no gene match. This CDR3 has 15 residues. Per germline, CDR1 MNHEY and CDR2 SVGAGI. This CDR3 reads CASSPPGQGADTQYF. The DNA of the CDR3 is TGTGCCAGCAGTCCTCCGGGACAGGGGGCAGATACGCAGTATTTT.